Here is one T cell receptor (beta chain) with its context. Its antigen is unknown. TCRdb's copy holds only in-frame clones and misses some; the assay was immunoSEQ multiplex PCR. The top ten clones hold around 0.47% of a sample with more than 1 million clones, around three quarters of them seen once. It was into CD45RA+ naive and CD45RA-negative memory subsets that the CD4+ cells were split. CDR1 is KGHSH, CDR2 LQKENI, per germline. V lost 3 bases to trimming and J lost 8 bases, with 19 bases between them. This CDR3 region has 15 residues. The data originate from a study of shared clonotypes between healthy human individuals. The study's findings and limits: Estimated richness was generally greater in naive than memory subsets. In this cohort, only blood was sampled, and tissue repertoires likely differ.

V usage is TRBV18 and J usage is TRBJ1-2; maybe TRBD1 (5 bases). The sequencing sample was made of memory CD4+ T cells from PBMCs. Subset reported: CD45RA-negative fraction. This receptor was obtained from a man aged 18 to 30 in good health. Some clones in this sample may be carry-over from other donors' samples. The CDR3 here is CASSPPGMGEIGYTF. As DNA, the CDR3 is TGTGCCAGCTCACCGCCGGGGATGGGGGAAATCGGCTACACCTTC. Full variable domain (rest looked up from reference TRBV18 and TRBJ1-2): NAGVMQNPRHLVRRRGQEARLRCSPMKGHSHVYWYRQLPEEGLKFMVYLQKENIIDESGMPKERFSAEFPKEGPSILRIQQVVRGDSAAYFCASSPPGMGEIGYTFGSGTRLTVV.